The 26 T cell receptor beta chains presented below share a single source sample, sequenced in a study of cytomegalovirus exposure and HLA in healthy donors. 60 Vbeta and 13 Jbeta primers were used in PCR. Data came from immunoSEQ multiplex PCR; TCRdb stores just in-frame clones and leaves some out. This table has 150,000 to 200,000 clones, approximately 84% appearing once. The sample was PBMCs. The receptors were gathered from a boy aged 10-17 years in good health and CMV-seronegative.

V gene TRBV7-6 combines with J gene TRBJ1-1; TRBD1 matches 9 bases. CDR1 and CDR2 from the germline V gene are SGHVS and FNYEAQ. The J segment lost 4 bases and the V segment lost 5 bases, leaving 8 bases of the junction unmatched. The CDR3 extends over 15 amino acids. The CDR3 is CASSIHRGPVTEAFF. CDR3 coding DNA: TGTGCCAGCAGCATACACAGGGGGCCTGTCACTGAAGCTTTCTTT.

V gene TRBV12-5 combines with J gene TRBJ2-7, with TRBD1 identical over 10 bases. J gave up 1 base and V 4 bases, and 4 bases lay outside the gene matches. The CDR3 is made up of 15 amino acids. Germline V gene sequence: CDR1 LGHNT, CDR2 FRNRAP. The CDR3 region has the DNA TGTGCTAGTGGTTCCCGGACAGGGGGGTCCTACGAGCAGTACTTC. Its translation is CASGSRTGGSYEQYF.

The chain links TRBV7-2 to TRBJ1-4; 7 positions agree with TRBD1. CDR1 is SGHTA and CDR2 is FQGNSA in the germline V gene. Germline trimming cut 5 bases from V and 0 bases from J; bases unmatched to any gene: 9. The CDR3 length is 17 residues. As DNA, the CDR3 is TGTGCCAGCAGCCTTAGACAGGGCCAAGCAACTAATGAAAAACTGTTTTTT. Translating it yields CASSLRQGQATNEKLFF.

For the CDR3, the DNA is TGTGCCTGGAGTCCCCAGGGGCGAGGAGGAAACACCATATATTTT. Translated, it gives CAWSPQGRGGNTIYF. The chain uses TRBV30 and TRBJ1-3, with D maybe TRBD1 (6 bases). Trimming stripped 2 bases from V and 4 bases from J, with 15 bases between. Germline CDR1 is GTSNPN and CDR2 is SVGIG (reference sequence). This CDR3 has 15 residues.

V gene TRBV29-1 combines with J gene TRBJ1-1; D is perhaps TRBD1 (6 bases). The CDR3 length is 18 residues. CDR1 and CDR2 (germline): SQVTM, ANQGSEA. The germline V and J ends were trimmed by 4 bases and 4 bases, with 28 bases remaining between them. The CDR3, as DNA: TGCAGCGTTGTAGGGTTGGGGGGGGTACGAGGGGGGGGCACTGAAGCTTTCTTT. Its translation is CSVVGLGGVRGGGTEAFF.

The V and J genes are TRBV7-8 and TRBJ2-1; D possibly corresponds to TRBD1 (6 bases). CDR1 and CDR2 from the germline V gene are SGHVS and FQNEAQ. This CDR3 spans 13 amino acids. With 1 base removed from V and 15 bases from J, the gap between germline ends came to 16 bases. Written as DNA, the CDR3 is TGTGCCAGCAGCTTAGTGGGGGCTAATCGGGGGTTCTTC. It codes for CASSLVGANRGFF.

The CDR3: CATSRGTGVVGNEQFF. The CDR3 DNA reads TGTGCCACCAGCAGGGGGACAGGGGTAGTGGGCAATGAGCAGTTCTTC. This sequence joins TRBV15 and TRBJ2-1; 10 bases are shared with TRBD1. CDR1 is LNHNV and CDR2 is YYDKDF in the germline V gene (reference sequence). The length of the CDR3 is 16 residues. V gave up 3 bases and J gave up 6 bases; unmatched junction bases: 8.

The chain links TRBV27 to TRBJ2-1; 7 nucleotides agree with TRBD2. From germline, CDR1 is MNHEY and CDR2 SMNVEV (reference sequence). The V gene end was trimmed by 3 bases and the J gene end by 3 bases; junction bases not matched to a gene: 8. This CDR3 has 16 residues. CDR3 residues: CASSFWSGTIYNEQFF. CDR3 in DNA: TGTGCCAGCAGTTTTTGGAGCGGGACCATCTACAATGAGCAGTTCTTC.

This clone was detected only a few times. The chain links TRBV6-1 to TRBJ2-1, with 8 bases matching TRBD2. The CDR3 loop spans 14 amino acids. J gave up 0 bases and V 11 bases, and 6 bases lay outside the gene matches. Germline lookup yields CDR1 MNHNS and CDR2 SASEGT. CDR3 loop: CAGSSGDSYNEQFF. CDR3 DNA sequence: TGTGCCGGTAGTAGCGGGGACTCCTACAATGAGCAGTTCTTC.

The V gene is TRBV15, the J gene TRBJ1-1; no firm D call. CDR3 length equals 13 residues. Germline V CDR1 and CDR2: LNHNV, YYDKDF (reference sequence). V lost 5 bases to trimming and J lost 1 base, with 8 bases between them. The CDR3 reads CATSLNRNTEAFF. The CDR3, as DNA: TGTGCCACCAGCCTGAACAGGAACACTGAAGCTTTCTTT.

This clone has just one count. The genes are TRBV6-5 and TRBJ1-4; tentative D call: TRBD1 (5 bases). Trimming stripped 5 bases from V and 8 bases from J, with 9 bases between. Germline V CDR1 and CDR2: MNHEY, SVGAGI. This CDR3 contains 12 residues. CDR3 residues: CASSRGGEKLFF. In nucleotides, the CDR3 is TGTGCCAGCAGTCGCGGGGGGGAAAAACTGTTTTTT.

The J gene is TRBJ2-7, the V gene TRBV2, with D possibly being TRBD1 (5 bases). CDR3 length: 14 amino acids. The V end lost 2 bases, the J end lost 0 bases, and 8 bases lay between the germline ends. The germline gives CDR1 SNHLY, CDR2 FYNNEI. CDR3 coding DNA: TGTGCCAGCAGTGAAAGGACAAACTCCTACGAGCAGTACTTC. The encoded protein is CASSERTNSYEQYF.

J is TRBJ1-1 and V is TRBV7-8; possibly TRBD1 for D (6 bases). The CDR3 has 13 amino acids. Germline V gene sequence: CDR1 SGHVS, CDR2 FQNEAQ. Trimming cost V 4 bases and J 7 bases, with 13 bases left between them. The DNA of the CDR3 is TGTGCCAGCAGCTCTTCGGGGGGCGGTGAAGCTTTCTTT. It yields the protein CASSSSGGGEAFF.

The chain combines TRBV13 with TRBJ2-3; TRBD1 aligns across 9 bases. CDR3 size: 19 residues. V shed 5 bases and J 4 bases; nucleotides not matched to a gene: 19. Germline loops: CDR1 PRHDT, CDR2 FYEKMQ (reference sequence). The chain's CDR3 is CASSPRVLLAGQGSDTQYF. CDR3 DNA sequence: TGTGCCAGCAGCCCCCGCGTGTTACTCGCGGGACAGGGCTCAGATACGCAGTATTTT. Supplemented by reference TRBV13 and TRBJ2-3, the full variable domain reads AAGVIQSPRHLIKEKRETATLKCYPIPRHDTVYWYQQGPGQDPQFLISFYEKMQSDKGSIPDRFSAQQFSDYHSELNMSSLELGDSALYFCASSPRVLLAGQGSDTQYFGPGTRLTVL.

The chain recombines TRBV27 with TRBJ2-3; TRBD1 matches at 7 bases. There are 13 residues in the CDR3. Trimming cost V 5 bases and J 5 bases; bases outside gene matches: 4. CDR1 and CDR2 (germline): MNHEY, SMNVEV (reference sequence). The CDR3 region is CASSQGVVDTQYF. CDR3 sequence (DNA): TGTGCCAGCAGTCAGGGGGTCGTAGATACGCAGTATTTT.

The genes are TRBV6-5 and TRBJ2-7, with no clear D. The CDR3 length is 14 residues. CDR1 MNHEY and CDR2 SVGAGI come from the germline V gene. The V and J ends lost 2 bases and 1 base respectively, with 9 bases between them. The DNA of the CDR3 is TGTGCCAGCAGTTACACGAGAGCATCCTACGAGCAGTACTTC. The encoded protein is CASSYTRASYEQYF.

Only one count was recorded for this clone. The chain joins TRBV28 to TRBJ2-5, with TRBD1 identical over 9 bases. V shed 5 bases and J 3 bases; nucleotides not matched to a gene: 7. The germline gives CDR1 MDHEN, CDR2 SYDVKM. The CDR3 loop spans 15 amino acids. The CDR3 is CASSPRRDREETQYF. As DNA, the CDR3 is TGTGCCAGCAGTCCGCGCCGGGACAGGGAAGAGACCCAGTACTTC.

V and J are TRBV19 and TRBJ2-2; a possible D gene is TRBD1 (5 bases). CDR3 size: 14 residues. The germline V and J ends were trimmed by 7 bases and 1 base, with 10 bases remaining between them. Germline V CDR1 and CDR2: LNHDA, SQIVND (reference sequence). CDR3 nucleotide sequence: TGTGCCAGTAAATGGGGCTGGAACACCGGGGAGCTGTTTTTT. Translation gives CASKWGWNTGELFF. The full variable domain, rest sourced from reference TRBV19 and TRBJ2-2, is DGGITQSPKYLFRKEGQNVTLSCEQNLNHDAMYWYRQDPGQGLRLIYYSQIVNDFQKGDIAEGYSVSREKKESFPLTVTSAQKNPTAFYLCASKWGWNTGELFFGEGSRLTVL.

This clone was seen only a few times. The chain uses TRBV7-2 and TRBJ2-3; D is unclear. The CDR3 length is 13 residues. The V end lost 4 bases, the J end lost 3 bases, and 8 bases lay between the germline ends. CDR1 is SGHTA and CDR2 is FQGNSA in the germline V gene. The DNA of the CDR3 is TGTGCCAGCAGCTCCATGCGGACAGATACGCAGTATTTT. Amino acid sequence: CASSSMRTDTQYF.

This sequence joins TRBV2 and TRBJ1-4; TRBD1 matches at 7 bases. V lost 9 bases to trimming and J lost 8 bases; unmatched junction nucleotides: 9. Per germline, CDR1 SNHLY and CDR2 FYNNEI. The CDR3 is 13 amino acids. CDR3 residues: CASSGGRLEKLFF. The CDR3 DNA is TGTGCCAGTTCAGGGGGGAGACTAGAAAAACTGTTTTTT.

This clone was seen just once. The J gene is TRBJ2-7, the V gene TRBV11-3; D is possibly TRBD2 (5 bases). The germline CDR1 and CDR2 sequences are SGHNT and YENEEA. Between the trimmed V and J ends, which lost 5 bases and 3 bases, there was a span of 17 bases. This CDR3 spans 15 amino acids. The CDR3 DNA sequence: TGTGCCAGCAGCCCCTCCCCGGGAAAAAGCTACGAGCAGTACTTC. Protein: CASSPSPGKSYEQYF.

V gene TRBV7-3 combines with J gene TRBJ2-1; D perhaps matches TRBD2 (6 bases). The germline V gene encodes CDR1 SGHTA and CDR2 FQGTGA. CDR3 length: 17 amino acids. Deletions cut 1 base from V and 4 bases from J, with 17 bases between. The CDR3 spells CASSLIPGGAPYNEQFF. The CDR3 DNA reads TGTGCCAGCAGCTTAATTCCCGGCGGGGCGCCTTACAATGAGCAGTTCTTC.

The CDR3 sequence is CASSLVFWTFPYEQYF. The DNA of the CDR3 is TGTGCCAGCAGTTTAGTTTTTTGGACTTTTCCCTACGAGCAGTACTTC. V and J are TRBV28 and TRBJ2-7; D perhaps matches TRBD2 (5 bases). Trimming left V 2 bases short and J 2 bases short, with 16 bases between. Germline lookup yields CDR1 MDHEN and CDR2 SYDVKM. This CDR3 region has 16 residues.

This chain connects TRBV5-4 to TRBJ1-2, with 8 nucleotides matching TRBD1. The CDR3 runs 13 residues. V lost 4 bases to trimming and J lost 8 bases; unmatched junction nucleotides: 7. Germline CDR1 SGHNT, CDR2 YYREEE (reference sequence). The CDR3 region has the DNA TGTGCCAGCAGCACGGACAGGGCGGAAGGCTACACCTTC. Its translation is CASSTDRAEGYTF.

The CDR3 DNA is TGTGCCAGCAGTTTAATCGGGAACACTGAAGCTTTCTTT. This encodes CASSLIGNTEAFF. The chain joins TRBV28 to TRBJ1-1; D gene ambiguous. CDR1 is MDHEN, CDR2 SYDVKM, per germline. V dropped 2 bases and J dropped 1 base, with 5 bases sitting between them. This CDR3 has 13 residues.

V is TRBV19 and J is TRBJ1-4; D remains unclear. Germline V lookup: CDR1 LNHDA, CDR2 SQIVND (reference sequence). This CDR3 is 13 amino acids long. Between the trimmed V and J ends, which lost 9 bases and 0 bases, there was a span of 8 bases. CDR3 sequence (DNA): TGTGCCAGCCGAGCAACAACTAATGAAAAACTGTTTTTT. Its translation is CASRATTNEKLFF.